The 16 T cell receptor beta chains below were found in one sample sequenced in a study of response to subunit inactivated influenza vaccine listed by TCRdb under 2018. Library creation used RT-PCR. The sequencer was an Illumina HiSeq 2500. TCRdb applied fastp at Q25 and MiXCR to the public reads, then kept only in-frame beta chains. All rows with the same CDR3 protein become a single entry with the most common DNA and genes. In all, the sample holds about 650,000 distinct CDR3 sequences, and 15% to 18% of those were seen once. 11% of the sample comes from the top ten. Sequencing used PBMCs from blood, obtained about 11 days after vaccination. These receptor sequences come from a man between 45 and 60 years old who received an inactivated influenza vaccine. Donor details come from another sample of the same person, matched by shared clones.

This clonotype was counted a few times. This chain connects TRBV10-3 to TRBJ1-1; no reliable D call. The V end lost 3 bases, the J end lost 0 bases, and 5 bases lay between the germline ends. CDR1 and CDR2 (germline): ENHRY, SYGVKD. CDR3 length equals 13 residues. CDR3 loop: CAISETVNTEAFF. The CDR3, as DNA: TGTGCCATCAGTGAAACAGTGAACACTGAAGCTTTCTTT.

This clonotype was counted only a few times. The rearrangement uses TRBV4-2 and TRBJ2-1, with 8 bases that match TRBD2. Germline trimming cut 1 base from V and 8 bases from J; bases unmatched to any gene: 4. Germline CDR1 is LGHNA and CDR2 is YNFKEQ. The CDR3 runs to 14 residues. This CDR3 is CASSQAGGLHEQFF. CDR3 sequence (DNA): TGTGCCAGCAGCCAAGCGGGAGGGCTCCATGAGCAGTTCTTC.

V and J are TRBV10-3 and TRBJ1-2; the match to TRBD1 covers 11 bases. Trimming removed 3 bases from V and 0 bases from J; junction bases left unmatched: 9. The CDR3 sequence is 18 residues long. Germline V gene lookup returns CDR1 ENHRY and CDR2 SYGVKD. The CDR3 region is CAISDLRDRGSPNYGYTF. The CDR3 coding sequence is TGTGCCATCAGTGATCTCCGGGACAGGGGGTCCCCTAACTATGGCTACACCTTC.

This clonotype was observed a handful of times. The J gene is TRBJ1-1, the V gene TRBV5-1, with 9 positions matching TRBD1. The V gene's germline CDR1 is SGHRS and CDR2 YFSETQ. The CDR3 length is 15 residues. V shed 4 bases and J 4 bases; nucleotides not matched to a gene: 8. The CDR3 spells CASSLTGQGTTEAFF. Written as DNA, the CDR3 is TGCGCCAGCAGCCTAACCGGACAGGGGACCACTGAAGCTTTCTTT.

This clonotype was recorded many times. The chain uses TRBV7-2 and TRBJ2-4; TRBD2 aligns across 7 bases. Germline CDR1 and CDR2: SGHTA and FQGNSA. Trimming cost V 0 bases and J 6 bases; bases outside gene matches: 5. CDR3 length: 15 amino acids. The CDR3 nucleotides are TGTGCCAGCAGCTTAGCGGGAGGGCCCGGAAACATTCAGTACTTC. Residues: CASSLAGGPGNIQYF.

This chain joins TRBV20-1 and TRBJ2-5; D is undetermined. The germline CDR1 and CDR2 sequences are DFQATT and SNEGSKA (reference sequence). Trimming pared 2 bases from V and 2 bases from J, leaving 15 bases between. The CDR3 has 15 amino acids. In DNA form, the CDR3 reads TGCAGTGCTAGACCGGCAGGCGAGCTACAAGAGACCCAGTACTTC. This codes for CSARPAGELQETQYF.

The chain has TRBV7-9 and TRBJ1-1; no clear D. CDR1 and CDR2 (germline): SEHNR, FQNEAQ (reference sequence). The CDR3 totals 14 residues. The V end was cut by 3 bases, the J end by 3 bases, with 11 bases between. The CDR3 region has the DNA TGTGCCAGCAGCTTTCCCGGGTGGGACACTGAAGCTTTCTTT. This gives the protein CASSFPGWDTEAFF.

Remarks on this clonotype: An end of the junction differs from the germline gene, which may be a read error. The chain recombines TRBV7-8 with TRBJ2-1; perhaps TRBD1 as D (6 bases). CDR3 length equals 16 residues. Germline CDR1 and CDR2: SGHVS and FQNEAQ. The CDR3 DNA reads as TGTGCCAGCAGCTTAAATGGGTACAGGGTATACAGTGAGCAGTTCTTC. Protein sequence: CASSLNGYRVYSEQFF. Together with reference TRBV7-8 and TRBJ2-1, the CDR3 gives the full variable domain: GAGVSQSPRYKVAKRGQDVALRCDPISGHVSLFWYQQALGQGPEFLTYFQNEAQLDKSGLPSDRFFAERPEGSVSTLKIQRTQQEDSAVYLCASSLNGYRVYSEQFFGPGTRLTVL.

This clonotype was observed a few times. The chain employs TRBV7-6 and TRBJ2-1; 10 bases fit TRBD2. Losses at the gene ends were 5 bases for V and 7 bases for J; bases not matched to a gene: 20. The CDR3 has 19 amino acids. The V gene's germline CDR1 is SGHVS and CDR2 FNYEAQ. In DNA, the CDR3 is TGTGCCAGCAGCACCTCTAGCGGGAGATCTACTCTGATGTGGAATGAGCAGTTCTTC. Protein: CASSTSSGRSTLMWNEQFF.

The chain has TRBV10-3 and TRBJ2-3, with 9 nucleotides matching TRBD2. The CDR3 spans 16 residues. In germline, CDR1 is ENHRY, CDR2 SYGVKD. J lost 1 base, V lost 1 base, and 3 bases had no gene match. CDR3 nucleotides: TGTGCCATCAGTGAGTTCGCTAGCGGGGGCACAGATACGCAGTATTTT. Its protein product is CAISEFASGGTDTQYF.

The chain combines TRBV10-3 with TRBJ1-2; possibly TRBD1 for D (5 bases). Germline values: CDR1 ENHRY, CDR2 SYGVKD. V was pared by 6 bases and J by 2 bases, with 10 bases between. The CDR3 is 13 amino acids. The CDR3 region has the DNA TGTGCCATCAGGACAGAGCAAAACTATGGCTACACCTTC. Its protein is CAIRTEQNYGYTF.

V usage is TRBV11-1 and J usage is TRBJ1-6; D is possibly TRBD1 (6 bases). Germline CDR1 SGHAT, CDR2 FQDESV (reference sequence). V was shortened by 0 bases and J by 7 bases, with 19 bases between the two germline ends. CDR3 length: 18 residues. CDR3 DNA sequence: TGTGCCAGCAGCTTAGCGTTACTCAGGGGAAGTATGAATTCACCCCTCCACTTT. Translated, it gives CASSLALLRGSMNSPLHF.

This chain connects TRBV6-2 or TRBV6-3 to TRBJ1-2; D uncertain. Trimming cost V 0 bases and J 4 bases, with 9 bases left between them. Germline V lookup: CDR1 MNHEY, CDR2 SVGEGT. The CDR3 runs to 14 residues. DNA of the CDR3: TGTGCCAGCAGTTACTCAGGACTGTTCTATGGCTACACCTTC. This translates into CASSYSGLFYGYTF.

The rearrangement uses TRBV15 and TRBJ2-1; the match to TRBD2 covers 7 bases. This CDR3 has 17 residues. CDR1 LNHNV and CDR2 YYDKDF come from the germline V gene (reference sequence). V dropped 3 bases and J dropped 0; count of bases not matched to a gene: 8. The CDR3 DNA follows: TGTGCCACCAGCAGCTCTCGGGGGGAAAGCTCCTACAATGAGCAGTTCTTC. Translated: CATSSSRGESSYNEQFF.

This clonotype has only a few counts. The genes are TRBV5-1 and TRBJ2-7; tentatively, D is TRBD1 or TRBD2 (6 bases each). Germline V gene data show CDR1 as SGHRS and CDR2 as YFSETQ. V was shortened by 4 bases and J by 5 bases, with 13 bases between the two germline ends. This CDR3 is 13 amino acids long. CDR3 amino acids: CASSATGGDEQYF. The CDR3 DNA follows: TGCGCCAGCAGCGCGACAGGAGGGGACGAGCAGTACTTC.

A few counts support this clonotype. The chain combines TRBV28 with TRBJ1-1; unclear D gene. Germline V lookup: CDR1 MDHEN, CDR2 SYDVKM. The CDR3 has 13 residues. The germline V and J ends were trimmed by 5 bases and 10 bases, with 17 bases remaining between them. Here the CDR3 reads CASSLASGKVAFF. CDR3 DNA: TGTGCCAGCAGTCTCGCAAGTGGGAAGGTAGCTTTCTTT.